This record concerns one T cell receptor (beta chain) sequence. Preparation of the TCRbeta library was carried out with unique molecular identifiers. TCRdb reprocessed the PCR reads with MiXCR, giving one entry per CDR3 protein. The data contain about 690,000 distinct CDR3 sequences, around 17% of them singletons. The CDR3 is 15 residues long. Unmatched junction bases numbered 11, after V lost 4 bases and J lost 7 bases. Germline CDR1 LGHNA, CDR2 YSLEER. The sample originates from a study of T-cell reconstitution after alpha-beta-depleted transplantation in children. V gene TRBV4-3 combines with J gene TRBJ1-2, with 8 bases identical to TRBD1. Material: PBMCs from the stem cell graft donor, obtained from the stem cell graft. The source is a human donor who donated a stem cell graft to a child with acute myeloid leukemia. CDR3 bases: TGCGCCAGCAGCCCGCTACAGGGGGAGAAAGGTGGCTACACCTTC. As protein: CASSPLQGEKGGYTF.